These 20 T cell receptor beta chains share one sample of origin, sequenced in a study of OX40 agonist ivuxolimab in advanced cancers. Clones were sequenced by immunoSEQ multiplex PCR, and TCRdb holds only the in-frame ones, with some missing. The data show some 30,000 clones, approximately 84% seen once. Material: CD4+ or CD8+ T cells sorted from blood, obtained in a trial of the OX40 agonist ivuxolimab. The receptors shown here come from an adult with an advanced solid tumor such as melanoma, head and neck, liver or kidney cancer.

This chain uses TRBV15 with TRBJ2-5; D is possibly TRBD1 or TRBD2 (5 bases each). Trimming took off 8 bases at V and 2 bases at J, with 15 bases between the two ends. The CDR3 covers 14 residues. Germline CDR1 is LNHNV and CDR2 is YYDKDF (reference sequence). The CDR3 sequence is CATERGVRQETQYF. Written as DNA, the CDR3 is TGTGCCACCGAGAGGGGAGTAAGGCAAGAGACCCAGTACTTC.

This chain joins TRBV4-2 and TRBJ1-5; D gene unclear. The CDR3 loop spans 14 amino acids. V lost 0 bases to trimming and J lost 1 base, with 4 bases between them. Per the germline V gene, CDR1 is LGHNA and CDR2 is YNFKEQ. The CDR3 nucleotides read TGTGCCAGCAGCCAAGAGAGGAGCAATCAGCCCCAGCATTTT. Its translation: CASSQERSNQPQHF.

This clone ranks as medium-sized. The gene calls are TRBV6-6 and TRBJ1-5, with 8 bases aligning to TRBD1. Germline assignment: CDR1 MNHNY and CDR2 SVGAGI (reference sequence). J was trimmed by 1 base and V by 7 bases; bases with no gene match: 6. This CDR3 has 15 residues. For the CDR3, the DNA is TGTGCCAGCACTGGGACAGGAGGGAGCAATCAGCCCCAGCATTTT. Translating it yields CASTGTGGSNQPQHF.

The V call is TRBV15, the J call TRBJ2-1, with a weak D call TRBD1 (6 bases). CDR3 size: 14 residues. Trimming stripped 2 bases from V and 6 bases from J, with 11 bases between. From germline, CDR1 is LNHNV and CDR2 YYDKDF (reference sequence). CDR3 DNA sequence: TGTGCCACCAGCAGACTACGACAGGTCAATGAGCAGTTCTTC. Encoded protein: CATSRLRQVNEQFF.

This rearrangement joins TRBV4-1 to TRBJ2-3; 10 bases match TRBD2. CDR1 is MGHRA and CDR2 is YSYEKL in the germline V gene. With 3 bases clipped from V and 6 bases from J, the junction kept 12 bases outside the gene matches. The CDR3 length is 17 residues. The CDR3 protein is CASSQRSGRAVRDTQYF. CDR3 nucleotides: TGCGCCAGCAGCCAGAGAAGCGGGAGGGCCGTACGGGATACGCAGTATTTT.

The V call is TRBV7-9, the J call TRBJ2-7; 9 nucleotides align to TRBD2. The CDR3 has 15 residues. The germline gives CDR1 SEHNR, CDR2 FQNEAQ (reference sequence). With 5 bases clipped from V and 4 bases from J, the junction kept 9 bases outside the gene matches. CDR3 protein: CASSGSTSGGYEQYF. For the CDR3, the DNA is TGTGCCAGCAGCGGGTCGACTAGCGGAGGGTACGAGCAGTACTTC.

CDR3 sequence reads: CSVPGQGFDEQFF. The CDR3 coding sequence is TGCAGCGTACCGGGACAGGGGTTCGATGAGCAGTTCTTC. The chain links TRBV29-1 to TRBJ2-1, with 10 bases lining up with TRBD1. CDR1 is SQVTM, CDR2 ANQGSEA, per germline. CDR3 length: 13 amino acids. V trimming: 6 bases; J trimming: 8 bases; junction bases outside the gene matches: 7.

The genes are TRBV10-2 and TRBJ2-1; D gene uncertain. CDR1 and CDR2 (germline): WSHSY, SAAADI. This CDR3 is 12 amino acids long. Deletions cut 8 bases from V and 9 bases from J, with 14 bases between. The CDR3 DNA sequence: TGCGCCAGCGGACGGGCCTCCTTTGAGCAGTTCTTC. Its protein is CASGRASFEQFF.

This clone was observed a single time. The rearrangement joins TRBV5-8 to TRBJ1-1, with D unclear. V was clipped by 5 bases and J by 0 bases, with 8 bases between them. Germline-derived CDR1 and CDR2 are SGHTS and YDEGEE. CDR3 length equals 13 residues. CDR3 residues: CASRDELNTEAFF. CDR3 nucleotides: TGTGCCAGCAGAGACGAACTGAACACTGAAGCTTTCTTT.

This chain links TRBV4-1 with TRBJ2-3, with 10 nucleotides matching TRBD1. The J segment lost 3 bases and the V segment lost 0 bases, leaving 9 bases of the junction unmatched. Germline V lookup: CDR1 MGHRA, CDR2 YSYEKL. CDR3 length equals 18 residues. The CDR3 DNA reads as TGCGCCAGCAGCCAAGAGTCTCAACCGGGACAGGGGACAGATACGCAGTATTTT. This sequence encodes CASSQESQPGQGTDTQYF.

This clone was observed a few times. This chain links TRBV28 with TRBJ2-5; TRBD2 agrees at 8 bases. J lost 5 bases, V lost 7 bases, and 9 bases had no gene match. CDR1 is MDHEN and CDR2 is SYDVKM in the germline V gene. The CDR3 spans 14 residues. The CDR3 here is CASTSGGRGETQYF. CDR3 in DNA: TGTGCCAGCACCTCGGGGGGGCGCGGGGAGACCCAGTACTTC.

The CDR3 protein is CASTRLGGNTIYF. The CDR3 nucleotides read TGTGCCAGCACCCGGCTGGGTGGAAACACCATATATTTT. The chain has TRBV28 and TRBJ1-3; D is unresolved. The CDR3 has 13 residues. Germline CDR1 MDHEN, CDR2 SYDVKM. Deletions cut 7 bases from V and 3 bases from J, with 10 bases between.

This chain's CDR3 is CASSFSSGLEAQYF. The CDR3 bases are TGCGCCAGCAGCTTCTCTTCGGGACTAGAGGCGCAGTATTTT. This chain joins TRBV5-1 and TRBJ2-3, with 8 bases lining up with TRBD2. Per the germline V gene, CDR1 is SGHRS and CDR2 is YFSETQ. The CDR3 runs to 14 residues. Trimming cost V 2 bases and J 10 bases; bases outside gene matches: 9.

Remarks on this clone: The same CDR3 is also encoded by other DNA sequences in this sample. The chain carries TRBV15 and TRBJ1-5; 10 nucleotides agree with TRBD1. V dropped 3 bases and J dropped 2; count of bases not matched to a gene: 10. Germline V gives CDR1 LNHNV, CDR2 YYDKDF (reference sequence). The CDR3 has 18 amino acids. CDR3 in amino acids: CATSRGSGTGVGNQPQHF. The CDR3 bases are TGTGCCACCAGCAGGGGATCCGGGACAGGGGTCGGCAATCAGCCCCAGCATTTT.

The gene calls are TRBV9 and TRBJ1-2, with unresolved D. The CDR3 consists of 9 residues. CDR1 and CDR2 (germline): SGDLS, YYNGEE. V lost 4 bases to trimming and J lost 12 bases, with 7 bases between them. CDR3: CASSPRHTF. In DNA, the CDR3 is TGTGCCAGCAGCCCCCGCCACACCTTC.

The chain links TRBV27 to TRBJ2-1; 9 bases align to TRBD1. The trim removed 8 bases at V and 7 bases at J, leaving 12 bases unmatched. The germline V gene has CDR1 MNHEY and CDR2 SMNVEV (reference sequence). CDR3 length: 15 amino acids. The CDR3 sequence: CASGTGTSNENEQFF. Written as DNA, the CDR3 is TGTGCCAGCGGGACAGGGACCTCCAACGAGAATGAGCAGTTCTTC.

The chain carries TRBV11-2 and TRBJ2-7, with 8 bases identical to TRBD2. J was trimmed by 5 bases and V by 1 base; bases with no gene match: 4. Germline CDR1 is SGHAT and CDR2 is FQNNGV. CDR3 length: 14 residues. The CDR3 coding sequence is TGTGCCAGCAGCTTAGCCGGGGGGGCCCACGAGCAGTACTTC. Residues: CASSLAGGAHEQYF.

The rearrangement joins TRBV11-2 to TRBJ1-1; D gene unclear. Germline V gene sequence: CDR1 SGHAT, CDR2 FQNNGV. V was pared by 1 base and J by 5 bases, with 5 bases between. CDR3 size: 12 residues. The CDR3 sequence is CASSLVTTEAFF. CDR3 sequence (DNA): TGTGCCAGCAGCTTAGTAACTACTGAAGCTTTCTTT.

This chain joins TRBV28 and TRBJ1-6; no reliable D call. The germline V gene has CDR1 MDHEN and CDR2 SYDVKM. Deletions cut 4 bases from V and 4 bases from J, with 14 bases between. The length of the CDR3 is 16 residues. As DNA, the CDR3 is TGTGCCAGCAGTTCCCTCCGGACCGATTATAATTCACCCCTCCACTTT. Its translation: CASSSLRTDYNSPLHF.

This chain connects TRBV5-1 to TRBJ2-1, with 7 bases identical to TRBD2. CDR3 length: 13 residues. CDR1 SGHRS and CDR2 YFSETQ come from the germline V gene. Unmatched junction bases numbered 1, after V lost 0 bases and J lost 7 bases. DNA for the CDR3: TGCGCCAGCAGCTTGGGACTAGCAAATGAGCAGTTCTTC. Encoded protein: CASSLGLANEQFF.